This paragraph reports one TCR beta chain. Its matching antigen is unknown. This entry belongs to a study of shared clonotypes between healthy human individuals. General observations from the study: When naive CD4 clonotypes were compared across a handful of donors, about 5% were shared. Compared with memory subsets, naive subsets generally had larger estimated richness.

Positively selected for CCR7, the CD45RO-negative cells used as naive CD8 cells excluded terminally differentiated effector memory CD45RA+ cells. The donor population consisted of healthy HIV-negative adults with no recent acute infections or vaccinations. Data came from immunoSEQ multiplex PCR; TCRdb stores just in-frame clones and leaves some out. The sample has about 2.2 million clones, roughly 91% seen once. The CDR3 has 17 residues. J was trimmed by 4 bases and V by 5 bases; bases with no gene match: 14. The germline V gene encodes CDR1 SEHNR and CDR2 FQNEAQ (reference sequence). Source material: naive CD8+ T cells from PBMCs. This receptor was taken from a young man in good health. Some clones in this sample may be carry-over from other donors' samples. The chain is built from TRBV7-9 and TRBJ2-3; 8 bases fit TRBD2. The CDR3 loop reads CASSPPAMEREPDTQYF. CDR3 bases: TGTGCCAGCAGCCCCCCGGCGATGGAGCGGGAGCCAGATACGCAGTATTTT. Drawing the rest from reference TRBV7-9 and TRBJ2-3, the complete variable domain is DTGVSQNPRHKITKRGQNVTFRCDPISEHNRLYWYRQTLGQGPEFLTYFQNEAQLEKSRLLSDRFSAERPKGSFSTLEIQRTEQGDSAMYLCASSPPAMEREPDTQYFGPGTRLTVL.